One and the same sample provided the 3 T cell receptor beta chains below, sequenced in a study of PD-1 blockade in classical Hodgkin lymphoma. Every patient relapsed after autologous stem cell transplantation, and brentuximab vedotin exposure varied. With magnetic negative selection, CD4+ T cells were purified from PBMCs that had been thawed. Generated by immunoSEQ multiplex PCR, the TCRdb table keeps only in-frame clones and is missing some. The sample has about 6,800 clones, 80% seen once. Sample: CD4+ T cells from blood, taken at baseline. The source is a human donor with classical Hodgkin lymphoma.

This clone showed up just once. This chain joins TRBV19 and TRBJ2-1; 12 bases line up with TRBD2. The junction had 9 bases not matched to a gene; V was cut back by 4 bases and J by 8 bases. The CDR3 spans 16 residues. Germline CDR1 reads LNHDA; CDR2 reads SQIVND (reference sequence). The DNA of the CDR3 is TGTGCCAGTAGTAGAGCCCTAGCGGGAGGGGCGGATGAGCAGTTCTTC. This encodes CASSRALAGGADEQFF. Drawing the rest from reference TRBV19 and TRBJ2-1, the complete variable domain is DGGITQSPKYLFRKEGQNVTLSCEQNLNHDAMYWYRQDPGQGLRLIYYSQIVNDFQKGDIAEGYSVSREKKESFPLTVTSAQKNPTAFYLCASSRALAGGADEQFFGPGTRLTVL.

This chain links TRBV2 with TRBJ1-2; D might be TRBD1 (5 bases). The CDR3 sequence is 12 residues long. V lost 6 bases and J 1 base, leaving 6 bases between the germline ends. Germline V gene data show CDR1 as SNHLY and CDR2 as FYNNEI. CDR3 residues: CASRGRNYGYTF. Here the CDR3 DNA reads TGTGCCAGCAGGGGACGTAACTATGGCTACACCTTC. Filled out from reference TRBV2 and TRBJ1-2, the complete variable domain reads EPEVTQTPSHQVTQMGQEVILRCVPISNHLYFYWYRQILGQKVEFLVSFYNNEISEKSEIFDDQFSVERPDGSNFTLKIRSTKLEDSAMYFCASRGRNYGYTFGSGTRLTVV.

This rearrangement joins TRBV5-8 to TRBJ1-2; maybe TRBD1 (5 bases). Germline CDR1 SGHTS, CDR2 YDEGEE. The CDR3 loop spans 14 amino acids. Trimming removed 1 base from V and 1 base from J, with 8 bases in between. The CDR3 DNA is TGTGCCAGCAGCTTGAGGGGTGTTAACTATGGCTACACCTTC. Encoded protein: CASSLRGVNYGYTF.